This is a list of T cell receptor beta chains from one sample in a study of blood T cell repertoires in COVID-19. TCRdb's table, derived via immunoSEQ multiplex PCR, lists solely in-frame clones and lacks some. This table holds 300,000 to 350,000 clones, 85% to 90% found once. Sequenced input: peripheral blood. The receptor source for this set is an older woman with COVID-19, enrolled during active disease. Both conserved end residues are part of each CDR3. A D gene is named only where the DNA matches it firmly. Size values are once, few and many counts, or a class for expanded clones, and some rows have none.

cdr3_aa: CATRSSGGETQYF
cdr3_nt: TGCGCCACTCGGAGTAGCGGGGGAGAGACCCAGTACTTC
d_call: TRBD2
v_call: TRBV4-1
j_call: TRBJ2-5
clone_size: -

cdr3_aa: CASSVGEGGGYGYTF
cdr3_nt: TGTGCCAGCAGCGTAGGGGAAGGGGGCGGCTATGGCTACACCTTC
d_call: TRBD1
v_call: TRBV9
j_call: TRBJ1-2
clone_size: -

cdr3_aa: CASSFYLNTEAFF
cdr3_nt: TGTGCCAGCAGCTTCTACTTGAACACTGAAGCTTTCTTT
d_call: -
v_call: TRBV12-3/TRBV12-4
j_call: TRBJ1-1
clone_size: -

cdr3_aa: CASSLVGTRYEQYF
cdr3_nt: TGTGCCAGCAGCTTGGTCGGGACTAGATACGAGCAGTACTTC
d_call: TRBD2
v_call: TRBV5-6
j_call: TRBJ2-7
clone_size: -

cdr3_aa: CASSRDRNYGYTF
cdr3_nt: TGTGCCAGCAGTCGAGACAGGAACTATGGCTACACCTTC
d_call: -
v_call: TRBV27
j_call: TRBJ1-2
clone_size: once

cdr3_aa: CASSRADRNSPLHF
cdr3_nt: TGTGCCAGCTCAAGGGCGGACAGGAATTCACCCCTCCACTTT
d_call: TRBD1
v_call: TRBV28
j_call: TRBJ1-6
clone_size: -

cdr3_aa: CASSYRTPSPYEQYF
cdr3_nt: TGTGCCAGCAGTTACCGGACTCCATCACCCTACGAGCAGTACTTC
d_call: -
v_call: TRBV6-5
j_call: TRBJ2-7
clone_size: -

cdr3_aa: CASSQEGGGARETQYF
cdr3_nt: TGTGCCAGCAGCCAAGAAGGCGGGGGCGCCCGGGAGACCCAGTACTTC
d_call: -
v_call: TRBV4-2
j_call: TRBJ2-5
clone_size: once

cdr3_aa: CASSLLAGTYEQYF
cdr3_nt: TGTGCCAGCAGCTTACTAGCGGGCACCTACGAGCAGTACTTC
d_call: TRBD2
v_call: TRBV7-2
j_call: TRBJ2-7
clone_size: -

cdr3_aa: CATSGGQGSNQPQHF
cdr3_nt: TGTGCCACCAGTGGGGGACAGGGAAGCAATCAGCCCCAGCATTTT
d_call: TRBD1
v_call: TRBV24-1
j_call: TRBJ1-5
clone_size: -

cdr3_aa: CASSQVMRGPLYGYTF
cdr3_nt: TGCGCCAGCAGCCAAGTCATGAGAGGGCCCCTATATGGCTACACCTTC
d_call: -
v_call: TRBV4-1
j_call: TRBJ1-2
clone_size: -

cdr3_aa: CASSLSGGQGALRGYTF
cdr3_nt: TGTGCCAGCAGTTTATCAGGGGGACAGGGGGCGTTAAGAGGCTACACCTTC
d_call: TRBD1
v_call: TRBV28
j_call: TRBJ1-2
clone_size: -

cdr3_aa: CASSGQTGSTEAFF
cdr3_nt: TGTGCCAGCTCCGGACAGACAGGGAGCACTGAAGCTTTCTTT
d_call: TRBD1
v_call: TRBV18
j_call: TRBJ1-1
clone_size: -

cdr3_aa: CSVAFPNTEAFF
cdr3_nt: TGCAGCGTTGCTTTCCCGAACACTGAAGCTTTCTTT
d_call: -
v_call: TRBV29-1
j_call: TRBJ1-1
clone_size: -

cdr3_aa: CASSQGAYEQYF
cdr3_nt: TGTGCCAGCAGCCAGGGGGCATACGAGCAGTACTTC
d_call: TRBD1
v_call: TRBV13
j_call: TRBJ2-7
clone_size: -

cdr3_aa: CASSRTSGGAYEQYF
cdr3_nt: TGCGCCAGCAGTCGGACTAGCGGGGGGGCCTACGAGCAGTACTTC
d_call: TRBD2
v_call: TRBV4-1
j_call: TRBJ2-7
clone_size: -

cdr3_aa: CSAGRYNEQFF
cdr3_nt: TGCAGTGCGGGGAGATACAATGAGCAGTTCTTC
d_call: -
v_call: TRBV20-1
j_call: TRBJ2-1
clone_size: -

cdr3_aa: CASSDTGDADEKLFF
cdr3_nt: TGTGCCAGCAGTGACACAGGGGACGCGGATGAAAAACTGTTTTTT
d_call: TRBD1
v_call: TRBV6-2/TRBV6-3
j_call: TRBJ1-4
clone_size: -

cdr3_aa: CASSPGTGNEQFF
cdr3_nt: TGTGCCAGCAGTCCCGGGACAGGCAATGAGCAGTTCTTC
d_call: TRBD1
v_call: TRBV27
j_call: TRBJ2-1
clone_size: -

cdr3_aa: CASSTSTGTSGPTDTQYF
cdr3_nt: TGTGCCAGCAGCACTAGCACCGGGACTAGCGGCCCCACAGATACGCAGTATTTT
d_call: TRBD2
v_call: TRBV2
j_call: TRBJ2-3
clone_size: -

cdr3_aa: CASIRTGQETQYF
cdr3_nt: TGTGCCAGCATTAGGACAGGGCAAGAGACCCAGTACTTC
d_call: TRBD1
v_call: TRBV6-5
j_call: TRBJ2-5
clone_size: -

cdr3_aa: CATSRDSGTNQPQHF
cdr3_nt: TGTGCCACCAGCAGAGATTCGGGTACCAATCAGCCCCAGCATTTT
d_call: -
v_call: TRBV15
j_call: TRBJ1-5
clone_size: -

cdr3_aa: CASSQGATIFYEQYF
cdr3_nt: TGTGCCAGCAGCCAGGGCGCCACGATTTTCTACGAGCAGTACTTC
d_call: -
v_call: TRBV14
j_call: TRBJ2-7
clone_size: -